This passage covers 31 T cell receptor beta chains from one sample sequenced in a study of blood T cell repertoires in COVID-19. The table came from immunoSEQ multiplex PCR; TCRdb's copy has only in-frame clones and leaves some out. Among about 99,000 clones listed, about four fifths were seen once. The sequencing input was peripheral blood. These receptors all come from an elderly woman with active or convalescent COVID-19.

CDR3 DNA: TGTGCCAGCAGCCGCCAGAGCACAGATACGCAGTATTTT. Translated: CASSRQSTDTQYF. V usage is TRBV27 and J usage is TRBJ2-3; D is uncertain. The CDR3 totals 13 residues. Germline CDR1 reads MNHEY; CDR2 reads SMNVEV (reference sequence). The V end was cut by 6 bases, the J end by 0 bases, with 7 bases between.

The chain employs TRBV10-3 and TRBJ1-2; 8 positions match TRBD1. The germline gives CDR1 ENHRY, CDR2 SYGVKD. CDR3 size: 17 residues. Germline trimming cut 4 bases from V and 0 bases from J; bases unmatched to any gene: 10. CDR3 bases: TGTGCCATCAGTGGCGTGGGACAGGTGAAATCTAACTATGGCTACACCTTC. Translating it yields CAISGVGQVKSNYGYTF.

V and J are TRBV6-5 and TRBJ2-7; 8 bases are shared with TRBD1. The ends lost 5 bases at V and 2 bases at J; junction bases unmatched: 8. The germline CDR1 and CDR2 sequences are MNHEY and SVGAGI. This CDR3 is built from 15 residues. CDR3: CASSKRLGQAYEQYF. CDR3 bases: TGTGCCAGCAGTAAACGTTTGGGACAGGCCTACGAGCAGTACTTC.

The J gene is TRBJ1-1, the V gene TRBV6-4, with a tentative D call TRBD1 (6 bases). The CDR3 runs 16 residues. CDR1 MRHNA and CDR2 SNTAGT come from the germline V gene. V gave up 10 bases and J gave up 0 bases, with 21 bases separating them. CDR3 nucleotides: TGTGCCACCCCTTATCCGAACCGGGACATGAACACTGAAGCTTTCTTT. It specifies CATPYPNRDMNTEAFF.

V and J are TRBV5-4 and TRBJ1-2; D remains ambiguous. V was pared by 1 base and J by 2 bases, with 15 bases between. The CDR3 consists of 16 residues. Germline CDR1 SGHNT, CDR2 YYREEE (reference sequence). Written as DNA, the CDR3 is TGTGCCAGCAGCTTGAACGCAGGACTTTCCAACTATGGCTACACCTTC. This encodes CASSLNAGLSNYGYTF.

The CDR3 is CASRLTGAEAFF. CDR3 DNA: TGTGCCAGCAGGCTGACAGGGGCTGAAGCTTTCTTT. The V call is TRBV6-5, the J call TRBJ1-1; 8 nucleotides align to TRBD1. The CDR3 length is 12 residues. Germline V gene data show CDR1 as MNHEY and CDR2 as SVGAGI. With V trimmed by 6 bases and J by 6 bases, 3 bases remained unmatched.

This chain uses TRBV5-4 with TRBJ1-1, with 9 bases fitting TRBD1. CDR1 SGHNT and CDR2 YYREEE come from the germline V gene (reference sequence). The J segment lost 6 bases and the V segment lost 4 bases, leaving 13 bases of the junction unmatched. CDR3 length: 16 residues. The CDR3, as DNA: TGTGCCAGCAGCCGAACCAAAGACAGGGGGTCTGCTGAAGCTTTCTTT. Amino acid sequence: CASSRTKDRGSAEAFF.

This rearrangement joins TRBV6-5 to TRBJ2-2, with D maybe TRBD2 (7 bases). Germline-derived CDR1 and CDR2 are MNHEY and SVGAGI. The V and J ends lost 5 bases and 0 bases respectively, with 10 bases between them. The CDR3 is made up of 15 amino acids. CDR3 nucleotides: TGTGCCAGCAGTAGGGGGGGGGCGAACACCGGGGAGCTGTTTTTT. It yields the protein CASSRGGANTGELFF.

The chain couples TRBV11-3 to TRBJ2-2; tentatively, D is TRBD1 (5 bases). V was shortened by 3 bases and J by 4 bases, with 9 bases between the two germline ends. Germline loops: CDR1 SGHNT, CDR2 YENEEA. CDR3 length equals 14 residues. The CDR3 sequence is CASSFSGLTGELFF. The CDR3 region has the DNA TGTGCCAGCAGCTTTTCAGGGCTCACCGGGGAGCTGTTTTTT.

The chain combines TRBV10-1 with TRBJ1-5; perhaps TRBD1 as D (5 bases). CDR1 and CDR2 from the germline V gene are WNHNN and SYGVQD (reference sequence). There are 13 residues in the CDR3. Between the trimmed V and J ends, which lost 10 bases and 2 bases, there was a span of 12 bases. CDR3 region: CANYRTGNQPQHF. The CDR3 DNA reads as TGCGCCAACTACAGGACCGGCAATCAGCCCCAGCATTTT.

This chain connects TRBV5-4 to TRBJ2-7, with 8 bases fitting TRBD2. Trimming cost V 4 bases and J 3 bases; bases outside gene matches: 12. Germline CDR1 and CDR2: SGHNT and YYREEE (reference sequence). CDR3 length: 16 residues. The DNA for the CDR3 is TGTGCCAGCAGCCCAGACCTAGCGGGCGGACTCTACGAGCAGTACTTC. This gives the protein CASSPDLAGGLYEQYF.

As DNA, the CDR3 is TGTGCCAGCAGATCCCAACCCACAGATAGTTACGAGCAGTACTTC. This gives the protein CASRSQPTDSYEQYF. The gene calls are TRBV18 and TRBJ2-7; D remains unclear. Germline CDR1 KGHSH, CDR2 LQKENI. This CDR3 contains 15 residues. V shed 8 bases and J shed 4 bases, with 21 bases lying between them.

The chain employs TRBV18 and TRBJ2-3; the D gene is possibly TRBD1 (6 bases). The V and J ends lost 0 bases and 2 bases respectively, with 18 bases between them. Germline lookup yields CDR1 KGHSH and CDR2 LQKENI. This CDR3 contains 18 residues. The CDR3 is CASSPPPKDRTFTDTQYF. DNA of the CDR3: TGTGCCAGCTCACCACCCCCCAAAGACAGGACTTTCACAGATACGCAGTATTTT.

The V and J genes are TRBV30 and TRBJ1-4; D might be TRBD1 (6 bases). Deletions cut 4 bases from V and 8 bases from J, with 23 bases between. Germline values: CDR1 GTSNPN, CDR2 SVGIG (reference sequence). The CDR3 totals 16 residues. CDR3 DNA: TGTGCCTGGAAGCGCTTGGCAGGGGCCGCGAAGGAAAAACTGTTTTTT. It specifies CAWKRLAGAAKEKLFF.

This sequence joins TRBV4-1 and TRBJ1-4; no clear D. CDR1 and CDR2 from the germline V gene are MGHRA and YSYEKL. The CDR3 loop spans 15 amino acids. The ends were cut back, 4 bases at V and 6 bases at J, with 15 bases in the middle. The CDR3 region is CASSPPRGIDEKLFF. The DNA for the CDR3 is TGCGCCAGCAGCCCGCCTAGAGGGATTGATGAAAAACTGTTTTTT.

The V gene is TRBV19, the J gene TRBJ2-1, with 11 bases identical to TRBD2. Germline assignment: CDR1 LNHDA and CDR2 SQIVND (reference sequence). Trimming at V came to 3 bases and at J to 8 bases, leaving 9 bases not matched to a gene. This CDR3 spans 16 amino acids. The CDR3: CASSMILAGAGDEQFF. CDR3 nucleotide sequence: TGTGCCAGTAGTATGATACTAGCGGGAGCCGGGGATGAGCAGTTCTTC.

V and J are TRBV7-2 and TRBJ1-5; perhaps TRBD1 as D (6 bases). The length of the CDR3 is 14 residues. Trimming stripped 6 bases from V and 7 bases from J, with 16 bases between. Germline V gene lookup returns CDR1 SGHTA and CDR2 FQGNSA. CDR3 in amino acids: CASRTPQGNQPQHF. CDR3 nucleotide sequence: TGTGCCAGCAGGACCCCCCAGGGGAACCAGCCCCAGCATTTT.

The V call is TRBV5-4, the J call TRBJ1-6; 7 bases fit TRBD1. Germline V CDR1 and CDR2: SGHNT, YYREEE (reference sequence). Germline trimming cut 4 bases from V and 0 bases from J; bases unmatched to any gene: 7. This CDR3 comprises 17 residues. CDR3 loop: CASSRDSRSSYNSPLHF. The CDR3 coding sequence is TGTGCCAGCAGCCGGGACAGCCGGAGCTCCTATAATTCACCCCTCCACTTT.

The chain recombines TRBV21-1 with TRBJ1-5; TRBD1, the table's D call, lacks a check against the DNA. TRBV21-1 is reported as a pseudogene. The CDR3 totals 18 residues. The CDR3 DNA reads as TGTGCCAGCAGTCAAAGGGCGGGGACAGGGGGCATAGTTCAGCCCCAGCATTTT. This translates into CASSQRAGTGGIVQPQHF.

V gene TRBV10-3 combines with J gene TRBJ1-1; TRBD1 agrees at 7 bases. Germline V gene data show CDR1 as ENHRY and CDR2 as SYGVKD. CDR3 size: 12 residues. J gave up 5 bases and V 10 bases, and 7 bases lay outside the gene matches. The CDR3 DNA reads TGTGCCACCTATGACAGGGATACTGAAGCTTTCTTT. Translated, it gives CATYDRDTEAFF.

The V call is TRBV4-1, the J call TRBJ1-1, with 7 bases that match TRBD1. The CDR3 loop spans 16 amino acids. Germline V gene lookup returns CDR1 MGHRA and CDR2 YSYEKL. The ends lost 0 bases at V and 0 bases at J; junction bases unmatched: 4. CDR3 sequence (DNA): TGCGCCAGCAGCCAAGACGTTGGACAGGTGAACACTGAAGCTTTCTTT. It specifies CASSQDVGQVNTEAFF.

The genes are TRBV6-5 and TRBJ2-4; 7 nucleotides align to TRBD1. Trimming took 6 bases from V and 2 from J; bases not matched to a gene: 4. The germline CDR1 and CDR2 sequences are MNHEY and SVGAGI. The CDR3 runs 14 residues. DNA for the CDR3: TGTGCCAGCAGGCGACAGGGATCCAAAAACATTCAGTACTTC. It encodes CASRRQGSKNIQYF.

This sequence joins TRBV19 and TRBJ2-1; 7 nucleotides agree with TRBD1. The germline V gene has CDR1 LNHDA and CDR2 SQIVND (reference sequence). This CDR3 region has 18 residues. Losses at the gene ends were 0 bases for V and 5 bases for J; bases not matched to a gene: 13. The CDR3 nucleotides are TGTGCCAGTAGTATAGACCCAGGGGGACCGCGGATGAACAATGAGCAGTTCTTC. Its protein product is CASSIDPGGPRMNNEQFF.

This chain links TRBV18 with TRBJ2-3; D uncertain. Germline V lookup: CDR1 KGHSH, CDR2 LQKENI. The CDR3 extends over 12 amino acids. V lost 3 bases, J lost 8 bases, and 9 bases lay in between. For the CDR3, the DNA is TGTGCCAGCTCACCTGGTAGTGGTACGCAGTATTTT. Protein product: CASSPGSGTQYF.

J is TRBJ1-5 and V is TRBV28, with TRBD1 matching 9 bases. Germline V gene lookup returns CDR1 MDHEN and CDR2 SYDVKM. Losses at the gene ends were 6 bases for V and 0 bases for J; bases not matched to a gene: 9. CDR3 length equals 17 residues. The CDR3 bases are TGTGCCAGCAGCCGGGGACAGGGCTTTGGTAGCAATCAGCCCCAGCATTTT. It specifies CASSRGQGFGSNQPQHF.

This clone showed up just once. V is TRBV5-1 and J is TRBJ2-6; D not certain. CDR1 is SGHRS and CDR2 is YFSETQ in the germline V gene. The CDR3 covers 17 residues. V dropped 0 bases and J dropped 0 bases, with 10 bases sitting between them. The CDR3: CASSLDSSYSGANVLTF. For the CDR3, the DNA is TGCGCCAGCAGCTTGGACAGTTCCTACTCTGGGGCCAACGTCCTGACTTTC. Full variable domain (rest looked up from reference TRBV5-1 and TRBJ2-6): KAGVTQTPRYLIKTRGQQVTLSCSPISGHRSVSWYQQTPGQGLQFLFEYFSETQRNKGNFPGRFSGRQFSNSRSEMNVSTLELGDSALYLCASSLDSSYSGANVLTFGAGSRLTVL.

This clone was detected once. The chain combines TRBV28 with TRBJ1-1; a possible D gene is TRBD1 (6 bases). This CDR3 is 14 amino acids long. From germline, CDR1 is MDHEN and CDR2 SYDVKM. CDR3 amino acids: CAGGGPLTGAEAFF. The CDR3 region has the DNA TGTGCTGGGGGGGGCCCCCTGACGGGCGCTGAAGCTTTCTTT.

This rearrangement joins TRBV18 to TRBJ1-5; a weak D match, TRBD1 (6 bases). In germline, CDR1 is KGHSH, CDR2 LQKENI. This CDR3 region has 14 residues. Trimming left V 1 base short and J 5 bases short, with 9 bases between. CDR3 sequence (DNA): TGTGCCAGCTCACCACAGGGGGTCGATCAGCCCCAGCATTTT. It translates to CASSPQGVDQPQHF.

This chain connects TRBV27 to TRBJ2-7; no clear D. The CDR3 loop spans 16 amino acids. Germline lookup yields CDR1 MNHEY and CDR2 SMNVEV (reference sequence). V lost 5 bases and J 5 bases, leaving 22 bases between the germline ends. The chain's CDR3 is CASSPPGSLRANEQYF. In DNA form, the CDR3 reads TGTGCCAGCAGTCCCCCCGGTAGCCTTCGAGCGAACGAGCAGTACTTC.

The genes are TRBV18 and TRBJ2-3, with D perhaps TRBD2 (5 bases). CDR3 length: 17 residues. Per the germline V gene, CDR1 is KGHSH and CDR2 is LQKENI. The germline V and J ends were trimmed by 2 bases and 0 bases, with 15 bases remaining between them. The CDR3 sequence: CASSPSRRPSSTDTQYF. For the CDR3, the DNA is TGTGCCAGCTCACCAAGTCGGAGGCCCTCTAGCACAGATACGCAGTATTTT.

The CDR3: CASSGAGGQPQHF. The DNA of the CDR3 is TGTGCCAGCAGTGGAGCAGGGGGTCAGCCCCAGCATTTT. The chain combines TRBV2 with TRBJ1-5; TRBD1 matches at 7 bases. The CDR3 consists of 13 residues. With 4 bases clipped from V and 6 bases from J, the junction kept 3 bases outside the gene matches. Germline CDR1 and CDR2: SNHLY and FYNNEI.